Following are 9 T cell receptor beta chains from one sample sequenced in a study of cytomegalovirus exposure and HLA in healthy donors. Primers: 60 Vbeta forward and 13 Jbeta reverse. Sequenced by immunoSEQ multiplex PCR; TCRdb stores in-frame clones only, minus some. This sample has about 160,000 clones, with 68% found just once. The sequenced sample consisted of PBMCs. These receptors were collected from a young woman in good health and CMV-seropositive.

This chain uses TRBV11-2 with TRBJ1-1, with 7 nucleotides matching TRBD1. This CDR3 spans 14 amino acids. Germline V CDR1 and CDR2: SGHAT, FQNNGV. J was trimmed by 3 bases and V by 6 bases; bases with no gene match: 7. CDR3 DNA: TGTGCCAGCAGGCTTGGGACAGCTTACACTGAAGCTTTCTTT. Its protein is CASRLGTAYTEAFF.

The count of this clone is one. The CDR3 loop is CASSYVGVEQYF. The CDR3 bases are TGCGCCAGCTCATACGTCGGGGTGGAGCAGTACTTC. This chain links TRBV5-1 with TRBJ2-7; possibly TRBD2 for D (5 bases). Per germline, CDR1 SGHRS and CDR2 YFSETQ. Trimming pared 7 bases from V and 7 bases from J, leaving 15 bases between. CDR3 length: 12 residues.

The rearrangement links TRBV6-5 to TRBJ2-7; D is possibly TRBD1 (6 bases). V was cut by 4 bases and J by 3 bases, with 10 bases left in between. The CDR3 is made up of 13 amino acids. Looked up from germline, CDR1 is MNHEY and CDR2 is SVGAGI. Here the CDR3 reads CASSSGVNYEQYF. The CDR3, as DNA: TGTGCCAGCAGTTCAGGGGTCAACTACGAGCAGTACTTC.

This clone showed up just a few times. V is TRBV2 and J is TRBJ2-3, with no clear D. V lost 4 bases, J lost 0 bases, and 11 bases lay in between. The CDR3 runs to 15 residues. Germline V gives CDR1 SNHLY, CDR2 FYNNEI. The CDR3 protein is CASSGQLRSTDTQYF. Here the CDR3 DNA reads TGTGCCAGCAGTGGACAACTTAGGAGCACAGATACGCAGTATTTT.

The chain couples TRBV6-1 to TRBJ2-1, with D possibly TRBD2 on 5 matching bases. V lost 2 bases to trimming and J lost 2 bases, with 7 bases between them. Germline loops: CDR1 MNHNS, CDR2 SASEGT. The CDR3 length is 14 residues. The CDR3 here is CASSERGTYNEQFF. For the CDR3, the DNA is TGTGCCAGCAGTGAACGGGGTACCTACAATGAGCAGTTCTTC.

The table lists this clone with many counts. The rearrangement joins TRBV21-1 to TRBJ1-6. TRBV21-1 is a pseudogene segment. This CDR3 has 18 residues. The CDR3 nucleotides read TGTGCCAGCAGCAAAGGACGGGGGGCAGGGTCCTATAATTCACCCCTCCACTTT. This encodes CASSKGRGAGSYNSPLHF.

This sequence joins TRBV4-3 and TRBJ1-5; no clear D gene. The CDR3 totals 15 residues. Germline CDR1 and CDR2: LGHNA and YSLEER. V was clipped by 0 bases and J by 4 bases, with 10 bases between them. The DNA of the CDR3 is TGCGCCAGCAGCCAAGAAATCCACAGTAATCAGCCCCAGCATTTT. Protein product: CASSQEIHSNQPQHF.

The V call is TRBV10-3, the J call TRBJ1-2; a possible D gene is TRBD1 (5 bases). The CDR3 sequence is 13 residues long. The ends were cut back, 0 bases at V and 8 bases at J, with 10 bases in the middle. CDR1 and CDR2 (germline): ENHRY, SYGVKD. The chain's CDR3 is CAISESQGGGYTF. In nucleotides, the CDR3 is TGTGCCATCAGTGAGTCCCAGGGAGGAGGCTACACCTTC.

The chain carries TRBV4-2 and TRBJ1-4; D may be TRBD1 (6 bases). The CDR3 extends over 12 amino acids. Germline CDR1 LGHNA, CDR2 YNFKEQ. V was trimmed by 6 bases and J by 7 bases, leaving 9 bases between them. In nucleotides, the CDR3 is TGTGCCAGCAGTCAACAGGGTGAAAAACTGTTTTTT. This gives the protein CASSQQGEKLFF.